Below are 13 T cell receptor beta chains sequenced from a single sample in a study of cytomegalovirus exposure and HLA in healthy donors. Sequencing used immunoSEQ multiplex PCR; TCRdb keeps in-frame clones, though not all of them. The sample carries 250,000 to 400,000 clones, 88% recorded once. What was sequenced was PBMCs. These receptor sequences come from a man aged 30 to 45 in good health and CMV-seronegative.

The chain carries TRBV9 and TRBJ2-1, with 7 bases that match TRBD1. The CDR3 runs 16 residues. After removal of 4 bases from V and 4 bases from J, the junction contained 11 bases not matched to a gene. Germline assignment: CDR1 SGDLS and CDR2 YYNGEE. CDR3 nucleotide sequence: TGTGCCAGCAGCCCCGAGGACAGGTACCTATACAATGAGCAGTTCTTC. This encodes CASSPEDRYLYNEQFF.

This sequence joins TRBV12-5 and TRBJ1-1; no definite D call. Deletions cut 2 bases from V and 6 bases from J, with 7 bases between. Germline V gene sequence: CDR1 LGHNT, CDR2 FRNRAP. The CDR3 is 12 amino acids. CDR3 nucleotide sequence: TGTGCTAGTGGTTTGTCATTTTCTGAAGCTTTCTTT. As protein: CASGLSFSEAFF.

V gene TRBV7-8 combines with J gene TRBJ1-6; possible D gene TRBD1, 6 bases. Between the trimmed V and J ends, which lost 5 bases and 0 bases, there was a span of 26 bases. The germline V gene has CDR1 SGHVS and CDR2 FQNEAQ. This CDR3 has 21 amino acids. In nucleotides, the CDR3 is TGTGCCAGCAGCCTAACTGTCGGGACACCTTACAGTTTCTCCTATAATTCACCCCTCCACTTT. Translating gives CASSLTVGTPYSFSYNSPLHF.

The rearrangement uses TRBV27 and TRBJ2-1, with 7 nucleotides matching TRBD2. The CDR3 is 14 residues long. J lost 4 bases, V lost 10 bases, and 10 bases had no gene match. Germline V CDR1 and CDR2: MNHEY, SMNVEV (reference sequence). Here the CDR3 DNA reads TGTGCCACCCGGAGGGCTAGCGGATACAATGAGCAGTTCTTC. Protein sequence: CATRRASGYNEQFF.

The chain has TRBV15 and TRBJ1-4; the match to TRBD1 covers 7 bases. This CDR3 contains 16 residues. Germline V gene sequence: CDR1 LNHNV, CDR2 YYDKDF (reference sequence). Trimming took 1 base from V and 0 from J; bases not matched to a gene: 2. Here the CDR3 reads CATSRGQGATNEKLFF. CDR3 coding DNA: TGTGCCACCAGCAGAGGCCAGGGGGCAACTAATGAAAAACTGTTTTTT.

The V call is TRBV5-4, the J call TRBJ2-7, with 12 positions matching TRBD1. The junction had 7 bases not matched to a gene; V was cut back by 0 bases and J by 6 bases. The CDR3 is 16 residues long. In germline, CDR1 is SGHNT, CDR2 YYREEE (reference sequence). The CDR3, as DNA: TGTGCCAGCAGCTTGGGGATGGGACAGGGGGCGGCCGAGCAGTACTTC. Protein: CASSLGMGQGAAEQYF. The full variable domain, completed using reference TRBV5-4 and TRBJ2-7, is ETGVTQSPTHLIKTRGQQVTLRCSSQSGHNTVSWYQQALGQGPQFIFQYYREEENGRGNFPPRFSGLQFPNYSSELNVNALELDDSALYLCASSLGMGQGAAEQYFGPGTRLTVT.

V is TRBV5-1 and J is TRBJ2-7; 9 nucleotides match TRBD1. This CDR3 is built from 15 residues. CDR1 SGHRS and CDR2 YFSETQ come from the germline V gene. V was clipped by 2 bases and J by 4 bases; unmatched bases: 7. CDR3 nucleotide sequence: TGCGCCAGCAGCTTTCGCGGGACAGGGAAGTACGAGCAGTACTTC. Its protein product is CASSFRGTGKYEQYF. The full variable domain, with the rest looked up from reference TRBV5-1 and TRBJ2-7, is KAGVTQTPRYLIKTRGQQVTLSCSPISGHRSVSWYQQTPGQGLQFLFEYFSETQRNKGNFPGRFSGRQFSNSRSEMNVSTLELGDSALYLCASSFRGTGKYEQYFGPGTRLTVT.

The CDR3 spells CASSDQGYSNQPQHF. DNA of the CDR3: TGCGCCAGCAGTGACCAGGGGTATAGCAATCAGCCCCAGCATTTT. The chain links TRBV10-2 to TRBJ1-5; the D gene is possibly TRBD1 (6 bases). Germline-derived CDR1 and CDR2 are WSHSY and SAAADI. V lost 3 bases, J lost 0 bases, and 9 bases lay in between. The CDR3 totals 15 residues.

The genes are TRBV7-8 and TRBJ2-1; D is perhaps TRBD1 (5 bases). The CDR3 consists of 11 residues. Germline assignment: CDR1 SGHVS and CDR2 FQNEAQ. With 6 bases removed from V and 7 bases from J, the gap between germline ends came to 7 bases. CDR3 region: CASRSGNEQFF. CDR3 bases: TGTGCCAGCAGGTCAGGGAATGAGCAGTTCTTC.

The V and J genes are TRBV6-8 and TRBJ2-7; D may be TRBD1 (6 bases). V dropped 9 bases and J dropped 3 bases, with 12 bases sitting between them. Per germline, CDR1 MNHGY and CDR2 SAAAGT. CDR3 length: 12 amino acids. The CDR3 DNA reads as TGTGCCAGTACCGCAGGGGACTACGAGCAGTACTTC. It codes for CASTAGDYEQYF.

The V gene is TRBV19, the J gene TRBJ2-1, with 8 bases lining up with TRBD2. Germline lookup yields CDR1 LNHDA and CDR2 SQIVND (reference sequence). The CDR3 covers 16 residues. After removal of 3 bases from V and 4 bases from J, the junction contained 8 bases not matched to a gene. CDR3 residues: CASSIEAGGLYNEQFF. As DNA, the CDR3 is TGTGCCAGTAGTATCGAGGCGGGGGGACTTTACAATGAGCAGTTCTTC.

This clone was recorded once. This sequence joins TRBV4-3 and TRBJ2-2, with TRBD1 identical over 8 bases. Looked up from germline, CDR1 is LGHNA and CDR2 is YSLEER. The V gene end was trimmed by 4 bases and the J gene end by 5 bases; junction bases not matched to a gene: 6. This CDR3 region has 15 residues. The CDR3 coding sequence is TGCGCCAGCAGCCGGGACAGGCCAGGGACCGGGGAGCTGTTTTTT. It encodes CASSRDRPGTGELFF.

The chain links TRBV11-2 to TRBJ2-3, with 7 bases that match TRBD1. CDR3 length: 14 amino acids. V shed 5 bases, J shed 2 bases, and the junction held 4 bases outside the gene matches. Germline loops: CDR1 SGHAT, CDR2 FQNNGV. This CDR3 is CASSHRGDTDTQYF. CDR3 DNA sequence: TGTGCCAGCAGCCACAGGGGAGACACAGATACGCAGTATTTT.